This passage covers 5 T cell receptor beta chains from one sample sequenced in a study of T cells after yellow fever vaccination. TCRdb redid the calling of the 5' RACE reads with MiXCR, one entry per CDR3 protein. The sample lists some 220,000 distinct CDR3 sequences; 3% to 3.5% were seen once. The sample was CD4+ T cells sorted from PBMCs, taken 10 days after the yellow fever booster vaccination. The source is a man younger than 35 who received the YFV17D yellow fever vaccine.

This clonotype was recorded a few times. The rearrangement joins TRBV20-1 to TRBJ1-4, with D perhaps TRBD1 (5 bases). The CDR3 contains 14 residues. Trimming shortened V by 0 bases and J by 5 bases, and 10 bases separated the two germline ends. Per the germline V gene, CDR1 is DFQATT and CDR2 is SNEGSKA (reference sequence). In nucleotides, the CDR3 is TGCAGTGCTAGAGATCCCCGGGGGAATGAAAAACTGTTTTTT. This sequence encodes CSARDPRGNEKLFF.

This clonotype was observed many times. The rearrangement joins TRBV12-3 or TRBV12-4 to TRBJ1-6; 8 bases match TRBD1. The CDR3 consists of 14 residues. Losses at the gene ends were 7 bases for V and 9 bases for J; bases not matched to a gene: 8. In DNA, the CDR3 is TGTGCCAGCACCCGTACAGGGGGACTTTCACCCCTCCACTTT. Its protein is CASTRTGGLSPLHF.

V is TRBV10-3 and J is TRBJ1-2; 7 bases align to TRBD1. CDR1 ENHRY and CDR2 SYGVKD come from the germline V gene. Losses at the gene ends were 6 bases for V and 6 bases for J; bases not matched to a gene: 7. The CDR3 extends over 13 amino acids. The DNA for the CDR3 is TGTGCCATCAGGCGACAGGGCGGCCATGGCTACACCTTC. It is translated as CAIRRQGGHGYTF.

This clonotype was found many times. The chain joins TRBV4-3 to TRBJ2-3, with D perhaps TRBD1 (7 bases). Germline V CDR1 and CDR2: LGHNA, YSLEER. The CDR3 is 14 amino acids. V was trimmed by 5 bases and J by 2 bases, leaving 11 bases between them. CDR3 nucleotide sequence: TGCGCCAGCAGCGGAGGGGGCGTCACAGATACGCAGTATTTT. It specifies CASSGGGVTDTQYF.

The V gene is TRBV29-1, the J gene TRBJ1-2; D might be TRBD1 (5 bases). The V gene lost 3 bases and the J gene lost 5 bases, with 10 bases spanning the gap. Germline CDR1 reads SQVTM; CDR2 reads ANQGSEA. This CDR3 is 12 amino acids long. The CDR3 nucleotides read TGCAGCGTTGACAGGGAGACGTATGGCTACACCTTC. This translates into CSVDRETYGYTF.